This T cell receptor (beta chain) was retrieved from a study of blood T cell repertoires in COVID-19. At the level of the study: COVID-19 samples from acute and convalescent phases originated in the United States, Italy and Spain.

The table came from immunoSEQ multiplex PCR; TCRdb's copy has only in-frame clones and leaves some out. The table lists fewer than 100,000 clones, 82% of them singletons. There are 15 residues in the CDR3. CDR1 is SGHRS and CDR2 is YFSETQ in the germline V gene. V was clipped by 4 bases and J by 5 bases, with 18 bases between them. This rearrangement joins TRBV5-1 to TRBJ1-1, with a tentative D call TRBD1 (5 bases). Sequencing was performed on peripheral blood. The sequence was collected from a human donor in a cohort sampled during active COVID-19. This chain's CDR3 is CASSGVTGLGTEAFF. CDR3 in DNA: TGCGCCAGCAGCGGGGTTACAGGTTTGGGAACTGAAGCTTTCTTT.